The rows below give T cell receptor beta chains drawn from one sample of a study of CD8+CD57+ T cells in acquired aplastic anemia. TCRdb re-analysed the reads in MiXCR, keeping a single row per CDR3 protein. Of approximately 300,000 distinct CDR3 sequences listed, approximately 60% are singletons. Sequencing input: sorted CD4+, CD8+, or CD8+CD57+ T cells (not recorded which) from PBMCs. These receptors were obtained from a human donor with aplastic anemia. Each CDR3 is given with its conserved first and last residue. Each record gives: CDR3 protein, CDR3 DNA, D gene, J gene, clone size, V gene. A D gene is named only where the DNA matches it firmly. Only some rows state a clone size, as once, few, many or a class for expanded clones.

CASSERDSTYEQYF,TGTGCCAGCAGTGAAAGGGACAGCACCTACGAGCAGTACTTC,TRBD1,TRBJ2-7,.,TRBV2
CASNRGQGDNEQFF,TGTGCCAGCAACCGGGGACAGGGTGACAATGAGCAGTTCTTC,TRBD1,TRBJ2-1,.,TRBV7-9
CASSIRKGQGADGYTF,TGTGCCAGCAGCATCCGGAAGGGACAGGGGGCGGATGGCTACACCTTC,TRBD1,TRBJ1-2,.,TRBV7-2
CASSFQGIGEQYF,TGTGCCAGCAGCTTTCAGGGAATTGGAGAGCAGTACTTC,.,TRBJ2-7,few,TRBV7-9
CASSIGPGAYEQYF,TGTGCCAGTAGTATAGGACCAGGGGCCTACGAGCAGTACTTC,.,TRBJ2-7,.,TRBV19
CASSQYQLAGAGANVLTF,TGTGCCAGCAGCCAATATCAGCTAGCGGGAGCTGGGGCCAACGTCCTGACTTTC,TRBD2,TRBJ2-6,many,TRBV14
CASSPGTRVWDEQYF,TGTGCCAGTAGTCCAGGAACCAGGGTCTGGGACGAGCAGTACTTC,.,TRBJ2-7,few,TRBV19
CASSLGTREAFF,TGTGCCAGCAGTTTGGGGACGAGGGAAGCTTTCTTT,.,TRBJ1-1,.,TRBV12-3/TRBV12-4
CASSLSGPWKETQYF,TGTGCCAGCAGCTTAAGCGGGCCATGGAAAGAGACCCAGTACTTC,.,TRBJ2-5,.,TRBV7-8
CASSGQGNQLQHF,TGTGCCAGCAGTGGACAGGGTAATCAGCTCCAGCATTTT,TRBD1,TRBJ1-5,few,TRBV6-1
CASSESWEGDTQYF,TGTGCCAGCAGTGAATCTTGGGAGGGAGATACGCAGTATTTT,TRBD2,TRBJ2-3,.,TRBV6-1
CASSQDRDSANTGELFF,TGCGCCAGCAGCCAAGACCGGGACAGCGCGAACACCGGGGAGCTGTTTTTT,TRBD1,TRBJ2-2,.,TRBV7-2
CASSQALRGANYGYTF,TGCGCCAGCAGCCAAGCTCTGCGGGGGGCTAACTATGGCTACACCTTC,.,TRBJ1-2,.,TRBV4-3
CASSPSDRAYGYTF,TGTGCCAGTAGTCCGTCGGACAGGGCCTATGGCTACACCTTC,TRBD1,TRBJ1-2,many,TRBV19
CASGWTSGSYEQYF,TGTGCTAGTGGTTGGACTAGCGGGAGTTACGAGCAGTACTTC,TRBD2,TRBJ2-7,few,TRBV12-5
CASRLPGQGSYEQYF,TGTGCCAGCAGATTACCGGGACAGGGCTCCTACGAGCAGTACTTC,TRBD1,TRBJ2-7,.,TRBV7-9
CASSRAGWTGELFF,TGTGCCAGCAGTAGGGCAGGGTGGACCGGGGAGCTGTTTTTT,.,TRBJ2-2,.,TRBV6-9
CASSQDTANTEAFF,TGCGCCAGCAGCCAAGATACGGCTAACACTGAAGCTTTCTTT,.,TRBJ1-1,.,TRBV4-3
CATSDLAGLSNEQFF,TGTGCCACCAGTGATCTAGCGGGGTTGAGTAATGAGCAGTTCTTC,TRBD2,TRBJ2-1,.,TRBV24-1
CATTTGMGETQYF,TGTGCCACGACAACGGGGATGGGGGAGACCCAGTACTTC,.,TRBJ2-5,.,TRBV10-3
CASRPTGVQPQHF,TGTGCCAGCAGGCCTACAGGGGTACAACCCCAGCATTTT,TRBD1,TRBJ1-5,once,TRBV7-3
CATSDDTIYF,TGTGCCACCAGCGACGACACCATATATTTT,.,TRBJ1-3,few,TRBV15
CASSRDRFQETQYF,TGTGCCAGTAGTAGAGACAGATTCCAAGAGACCCAGTACTTC,.,TRBJ2-5,.,TRBV19
CASRPSNTAKNIQYF,TGTGCCAGTAGACCTAGCAATACGGCCAAAAACATTCAGTACTTC,.,TRBJ2-4,many,TRBV19
CAGKGLAGGRTDTQYF,TGTGCGGGAAAGGGACTAGCGGGGGGCCGCACAGATACGCAGTATTTT,TRBD2,TRBJ2-3,.,TRBV19
CASSLPSGGYTDTQYF,TGTGCCAGCAGCTTACCTAGCGGGGGGTACACAGATACGCAGTATTTT,TRBD2,TRBJ2-3,.,TRBV7-3
CASSEFTPNTEAFF,TGTGCCAGCAGTGAATTTACTCCGAACACTGAAGCTTTCTTT,.,TRBJ1-1,.,TRBV6-1
CASSLTGVNNEQFF,TGCGCCAGCAGCTTAACAGGGGTTAACAATGAGCAGTTCTTC,TRBD1,TRBJ2-1,many,TRBV5-1